This TCR beta chain was recovered during a study of blood T cell repertoires in COVID-19. The table lists this clone with a count of one. Sequenced by immunoSEQ multiplex PCR; TCRdb stores in-frame clones only, minus some. The sample yields a few hundred thousand clones, 65% to 90% seen once. This CDR3 has 16 residues. CDR1 is MNHEY, CDR2 SVGAGI, per germline. V dropped 0 bases and J dropped 9; count of bases not matched to a gene: 6. The chain uses TRBV6-5 and TRBJ1-6; 9 nucleotides agree with TRBD1. Sequencing was done on a sample of peripheral blood. This TCR derives from a human donor in a cohort sampled during active COVID-19. The CDR3: CASSYSPGQGRSPLHF. CDR3 in DNA: TGTGCCAGCAGTTACTCGCCGGGACAGGGCCGTTCACCCCTCCACTTT.